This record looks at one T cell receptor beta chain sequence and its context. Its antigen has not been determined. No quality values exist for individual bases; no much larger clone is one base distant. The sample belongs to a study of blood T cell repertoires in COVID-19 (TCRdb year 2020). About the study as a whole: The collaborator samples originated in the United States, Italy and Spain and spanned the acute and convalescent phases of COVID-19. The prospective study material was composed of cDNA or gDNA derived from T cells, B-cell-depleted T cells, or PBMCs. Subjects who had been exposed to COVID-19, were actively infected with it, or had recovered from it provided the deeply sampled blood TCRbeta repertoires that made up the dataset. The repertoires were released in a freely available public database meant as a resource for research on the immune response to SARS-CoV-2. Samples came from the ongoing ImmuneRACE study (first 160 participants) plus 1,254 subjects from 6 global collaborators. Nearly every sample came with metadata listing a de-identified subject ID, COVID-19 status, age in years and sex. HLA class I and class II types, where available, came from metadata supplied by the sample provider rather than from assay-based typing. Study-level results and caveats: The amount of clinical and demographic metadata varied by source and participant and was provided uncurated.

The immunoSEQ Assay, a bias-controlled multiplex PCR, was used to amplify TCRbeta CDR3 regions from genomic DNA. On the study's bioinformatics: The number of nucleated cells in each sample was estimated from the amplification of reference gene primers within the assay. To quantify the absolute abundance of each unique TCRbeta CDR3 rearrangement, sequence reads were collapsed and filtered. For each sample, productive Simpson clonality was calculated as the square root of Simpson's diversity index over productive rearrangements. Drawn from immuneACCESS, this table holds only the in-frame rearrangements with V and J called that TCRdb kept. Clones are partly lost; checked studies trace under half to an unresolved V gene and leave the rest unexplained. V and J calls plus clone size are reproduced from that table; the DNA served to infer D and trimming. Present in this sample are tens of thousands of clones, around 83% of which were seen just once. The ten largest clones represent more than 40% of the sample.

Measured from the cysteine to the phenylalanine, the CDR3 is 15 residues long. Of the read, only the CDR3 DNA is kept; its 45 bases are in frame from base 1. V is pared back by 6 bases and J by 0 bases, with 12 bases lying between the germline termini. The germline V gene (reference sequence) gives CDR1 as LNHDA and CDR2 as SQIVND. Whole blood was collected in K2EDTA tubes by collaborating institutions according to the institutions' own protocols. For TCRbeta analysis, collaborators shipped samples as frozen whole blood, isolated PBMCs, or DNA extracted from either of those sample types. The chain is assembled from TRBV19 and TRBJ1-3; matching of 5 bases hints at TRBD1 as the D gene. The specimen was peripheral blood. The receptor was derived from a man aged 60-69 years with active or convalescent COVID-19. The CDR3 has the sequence CASRVTGISGNTIYF. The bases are TGTGCCAGTAGGGTAACAGGAATCTCTGGAAACACCATATATTTT.